These 2 T cell receptor beta chains were sequenced from one sample in a study of cytomegalovirus exposure and HLA in healthy donors. Generated by immunoSEQ multiplex PCR, the TCRdb table keeps only in-frame clones and is missing some. The repertoire consists of roughly 250,000 clones, with 70% to 90% occurring once and the leading ten covering over 0.95%. The sample consisted of PBMCs. The source is a woman aged 25 to 45 in good health and CMV-seropositive.

This clone was counted only a few times. This rearrangement joins TRBV6-1 to TRBJ2-2; TRBD1 is a possible D gene (5 bases). With 7 bases removed from V and 3 bases from J, the gap between germline ends came to 9 bases. Germline V gene sequence: CDR1 MNHNS, CDR2 SASEGT. This CDR3 region has 13 residues. The CDR3 nucleotides are TGTGCCAGCAAGGGGCGTTACACCGGGGAGCTGTTTTTT. Encoded protein: CASKGRYTGELFF.

This clone was observed a single time. V usage is TRBV6-6 and J usage is TRBJ2-5; 10 positions match TRBD1. CDR3 length: 16 amino acids. With V trimmed by 5 bases and J by 3 bases, 9 bases remained unmatched. Per germline, CDR1 MNHNY and CDR2 SVGAGI (reference sequence). CDR3: CASSLPTGGTKETQYF. The DNA for the CDR3 is TGTGCCAGCAGTCTCCCGACAGGGGGCACCAAAGAGACCCAGTACTTC.